These 22 T cell receptor beta chains came from one sample sequenced in a study of PD-L1 blockade in urothelial cancer. The time point: peripheral blood 6 weeks after treatment start. The method was immunoSEQ multiplex PCR; TCRdb's version includes in-frame clones alone and lacks a portion of them. The sample includes about 120,000 clones, roughly 89% of them seen just once. Sequencing used PBMCs, obtained around atezolizumab (anti-PD-L1) treatment. These receptor sequences come from a man in his sixties with urothelial cancer.

This CDR3 reads CASRSGQGSDTQYF. DNA for the CDR3: TGTGCCAGCAGGTCGGGACAGGGATCAGATACGCAGTATTTT. The chain has TRBV2 and TRBJ2-3; 9 bases line up with TRBD1. This CDR3 region has 14 residues. V gave up 6 bases and J gave up 4 bases; unmatched junction bases: 5. The germline V gene has CDR1 SNHLY and CDR2 FYNNEI.

V gene TRBV27 combines with J gene TRBJ1-6; D unclear. CDR3 length: 13 amino acids. Trimming pared 8 bases from V and 6 bases from J, leaving 11 bases between. Per the germline V gene, CDR1 is MNHEY and CDR2 is SMNVEV (reference sequence). The CDR3 is CASSGPFNSPLHF. The CDR3 nucleotides read TGTGCCAGCTCCGGTCCCTTTAATTCACCCCTCCACTTT.

The rearrangement links TRBV11-3 to TRBJ2-2, with 9 bases lining up with TRBD1. Germline CDR1 and CDR2: SGHNT and YENEEA. The V and J ends lost 1 base and 5 bases, in that order; junction bases with no gene match: 8. This CDR3 has 17 amino acids. The CDR3 sequence: CASSLASGTGWTGELFF. CDR3 in DNA: TGTGCCAGCAGCTTAGCTTCCGGGACAGGGTGGACCGGGGAGCTGTTTTTT.

The chain links TRBV7-2 to TRBJ1-5, with D unresolved. The V end lost 6 bases, the J end lost 4 bases, and 10 bases lay between the germline ends. The CDR3 is 13 amino acids. CDR1 is SGHTA, CDR2 FQGNSA, per germline. The CDR3 spells CASSPDINQPQHF. CDR3 coding DNA: TGTGCCAGCAGTCCCGACATAAATCAGCCCCAGCATTTT.

This clone was counted a few times. The chain combines TRBV10-2 with TRBJ1-2; D is unclear. Germline assignment: CDR1 WSHSY and CDR2 SAAADI. The ends were cut back, 6 bases at V and 6 bases at J, with 14 bases in the middle. The CDR3 runs 13 residues. The CDR3 bases are TGCGCCAGCAGCCTGATGGTGAGGGATGGCTACACCTTC. It is translated as CASSLMVRDGYTF.

This clone appeared once. The chain couples TRBV6-1 to TRBJ1-2, with a tentative D call TRBD1 (6 bases). V was shortened by 4 bases and J by 8 bases, with 23 bases between the two germline ends. CDR3 length equals 16 residues. CDR1 is MNHNS, CDR2 SASEGT, per germline. CDR3 residues: CASSAGAGGNFIGYTF. The CDR3 coding sequence is TGTGCCAGCAGTGCGGGGGCGGGGGGGAACTTTATAGGCTACACCTTC.

This sequence joins TRBV7-2 and TRBJ2-5; D uncertain. CDR1 is SGHTA and CDR2 is FQGNSA in the germline V gene. Trimming removed 1 base from V and 5 bases from J, with 11 bases in between. CDR3 length equals 14 residues. This CDR3 reads CASSLDPVRETQYF. CDR3 sequence (DNA): TGTGCCAGCAGCTTAGATCCCGTTCGGGAGACCCAGTACTTC.

The chain employs TRBV7-2 and TRBJ2-7, with TRBD2 as a possible D gene (6 bases). The CDR3 runs to 16 residues. V lost 2 bases to trimming and J lost 0 bases, with 14 bases between them. CDR1 is SGHTA, CDR2 FQGNSA, per germline. The CDR3 nucleotides read TGTGCCAGCAGCTTATGGTTCCGGGAGAGCTCCTACGAGCAGTACTTC. Translating gives CASSLWFRESSYEQYF.

This clone was detected only once. Here the CDR3 DNA reads TGTGCCAGCAGTTCGGCGGGACAGGGCCCCTCCTACGAGCAGTACTTC. It translates to CASSSAGQGPSYEQYF. The chain links TRBV27 to TRBJ2-7; TRBD1 aligns across 9 bases. The V gene's germline CDR1 is MNHEY and CDR2 SMNVEV (reference sequence). Trimming cost V 4 bases and J 0 bases; bases outside gene matches: 7. The CDR3 runs 16 residues.

The V and J genes are TRBV12-5 and TRBJ2-2; D is perhaps TRBD2 (6 bases). Trimming left V 9 bases short and J 3 bases short, with 17 bases between. CDR3 length: 15 amino acids. The germline V gene encodes CDR1 LGHNT and CDR2 FRNRAP. DNA of the CDR3: TGTGCTAGCCGCCCCCCCGGGGGTGACACCGGGGAGCTGTTTTTT. Translated, it gives CASRPPGGDTGELFF.

This chain uses TRBV28 with TRBJ1-3; D is unresolved. Germline V gene sequence: CDR1 MDHEN, CDR2 SYDVKM. This CDR3 contains 15 residues. V was clipped by 4 bases and J by 4 bases, with 14 bases between them. CDR3 protein: CASSSSQLQGNTIYF. Here the CDR3 DNA reads TGTGCCAGCAGTTCATCACAGCTGCAAGGAAACACCATATATTTT.

The V call is TRBV7-8, the J call TRBJ1-1; TRBD1 matches 8 bases. CDR3 length equals 18 residues. CDR1 is SGHVS and CDR2 is FQNEAQ in the germline V gene. The V gene end was trimmed by 5 bases and the J gene end by 4 bases; junction bases not matched to a gene: 18. The CDR3: CASSTSFKDREGGTEAFF. The CDR3 coding sequence is TGTGCCAGCAGCACATCCTTCAAGGACAGGGAAGGAGGCACTGAAGCTTTCTTT.

The chain couples TRBV19 to TRBJ2-2; 9 positions agree with TRBD1. Germline lookup yields CDR1 LNHDA and CDR2 SQIVND (reference sequence). The V gene end was trimmed by 4 bases and the J gene end by 3 bases; junction bases not matched to a gene: 9. This CDR3 is built from 17 residues. The CDR3 nucleotides read TGTGCCAGTAGTAGCATGGGACAGGGCGATTACACCGGGGAGCTGTTTTTT. Amino acids: CASSSMGQGDYTGELFF.

The genes are TRBV5-6 and TRBJ2-1; TRBD2 might be the D (6 bases). Trimming stripped 4 bases from V and 4 bases from J, with 12 bases between. CDR3 length: 14 residues. Germline CDR1 is SGHDT and CDR2 is YYEEEE. CDR3 in amino acids: CASSPVAEYNEQFF. As DNA, the CDR3 is TGTGCCAGCAGCCCGGTAGCGGAATACAATGAGCAGTTCTTC.

The chain is built from TRBV9 and TRBJ1-5; 7 positions match TRBD1. Looked up from germline, CDR1 is SGDLS and CDR2 is YYNGEE. This CDR3 has 13 amino acids. With 5 bases clipped from V and 2 bases from J, the junction kept 1 base outside the gene matches. The CDR3 reads CASSTGGNQPQHF. The CDR3, as DNA: TGTGCCAGCAGTACAGGGGGCAATCAGCCCCAGCATTTT.

The genes are TRBV5-1 and TRBJ2-1; D is possibly TRBD1 (6 bases). V was cut by 1 base and J by 5 bases, with 13 bases left in between. The CDR3 extends over 15 amino acids. CDR1 and CDR2 from the germline V gene are SGHRS and YFSETQ. This chain's CDR3 is CASSLRRGRNNEQFF. CDR3 in DNA: TGCGCCAGCAGCTTGCGCAGGGGACGAAACAATGAGCAGTTCTTC.

V and J are TRBV19 and TRBJ2-3; TRBD1 agrees at 7 bases. Trimming cost V 5 bases and J 6 bases; bases outside gene matches: 8. CDR3 size: 14 residues. Germline CDR1 reads LNHDA; CDR2 reads SQIVND (reference sequence). CDR3 sequence (DNA): TGTGCCAGTAGTCCGACAGGGAGATTGGATACGCAGTATTTT. It is translated as CASSPTGRLDTQYF. The whole variable domain, remainder taken from reference TRBV19 and TRBJ2-3, is DGGITQSPKYLFRKEGQNVTLSCEQNLNHDAMYWYRQDPGQGLRLIYYSQIVNDFQKGDIAEGYSVSREKKESFPLTVTSAQKNPTAFYLCASSPTGRLDTQYFGPGTRLTVL.

The rearrangement links TRBV11-2 to TRBJ2-5; D is unclear. Deletions cut 3 bases from V and 6 bases from J, with 11 bases between. The CDR3 runs to 13 residues. CDR1 and CDR2 (germline): SGHAT, FQNNGV. In nucleotides, the CDR3 is TGTGCCAGCAGCTTGCAGGAATTTAAGACCCAGTACTTC. It codes for CASSLQEFKTQYF.

This chain links TRBV28 with TRBJ1-1; the match to TRBD1 covers 10 bases. Trimming took 6 bases from V and 3 from J; bases not matched to a gene: 19. The CDR3 is made up of 19 amino acids. Germline loops: CDR1 MDHEN, CDR2 SYDVKM. The CDR3 DNA is TGTGCCAGCAGCAGCCCTGGTTTGGGACAGGGGTATTCGGACACTGAAGCTTTCTTT. This sequence encodes CASSSPGLGQGYSDTEAFF.

This rearrangement joins TRBV27 to TRBJ2-7; weak D call: TRBD2 (6 bases). V was pared by 8 bases and J by 3 bases, with 17 bases between. Per germline, CDR1 MNHEY and CDR2 SMNVEV (reference sequence). The CDR3 runs to 14 residues. Here the CDR3 reads CASSLGSGHYEQYF. CDR3 bases: TGTGCCAGCTCCCTAGGTAGCGGTCACTACGAGCAGTACTTC.

This sequence joins TRBV4-2 and TRBJ2-5; D unresolved. The CDR3 sequence is 15 residues long. From germline, CDR1 is LGHNA and CDR2 YNFKEQ. Trimming took 4 bases from V and 1 from J, leaving 13 bases between them. The CDR3 DNA follows: TGTGCCAGCAGCCCCCTCTCCGGGTCCCAAGAGACCCAGTACTTC. This codes for CASSPLSGSQETQYF.

This sequence joins TRBV6-1 and TRBJ2-5; a weak D match, TRBD1 (6 bases). The CDR3 is 14 amino acids. Germline loops: CDR1 MNHNS, CDR2 SASEGT. The V end was cut by 6 bases, the J end by 5 bases, with 16 bases between. The CDR3 is CASRETGFRETQYF. CDR3 coding DNA: TGTGCCAGCAGAGAAACAGGGTTCCGGGAGACCCAGTACTTC.